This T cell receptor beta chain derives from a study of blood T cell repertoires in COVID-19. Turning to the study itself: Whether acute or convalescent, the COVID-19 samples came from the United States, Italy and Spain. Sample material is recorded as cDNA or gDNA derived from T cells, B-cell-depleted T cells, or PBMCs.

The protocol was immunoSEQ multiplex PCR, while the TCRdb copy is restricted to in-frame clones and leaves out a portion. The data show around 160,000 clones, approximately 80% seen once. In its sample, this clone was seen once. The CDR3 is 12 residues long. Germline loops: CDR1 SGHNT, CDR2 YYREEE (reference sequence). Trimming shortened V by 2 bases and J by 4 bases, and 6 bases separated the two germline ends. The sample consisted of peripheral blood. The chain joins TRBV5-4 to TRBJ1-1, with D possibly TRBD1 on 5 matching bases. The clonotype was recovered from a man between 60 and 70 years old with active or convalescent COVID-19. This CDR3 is CASSFGGTEAFF. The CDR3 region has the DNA TGTGCCAGCAGCTTCGGGGGCACTGAAGCTTTCTTT.